This TCR beta chain came from a study of T cells expressing NK-cell markers. TCRdb reprocessed the 5' RACE reads, keeping one entry per CDR3 protein, no DNA. This sample's clone table lists some 440,000 distinct CDR3 sequences. Per the germline V gene, CDR1 is SGHVS and CDR2 is FNYEAQ. The length of the CDR3 is 17 residues. The chain uses TRBV7-6 and TRBJ2-5; the TCRdb D gene call, TRBD2, has no DNA to confirm it. Sequencing input: blood T cells: a sorted CD56 or NKG2C T cell subset, CD4+ or CD8+ T cells, or bulk PBMC T cells (not recorded which). The source of this sequence is a woman between 50 and 59 years old in good health. CDR3 protein: CASSLGPLAGIQETQYF. Looking up the rest from reference TRBV7-6 and TRBJ2-5 gives the full variable domain: GAGVSQSPRYKVTKRGQDVALRCDPISGHVSLYWYRQALGQGPEFLTYFNYEAQQDKSGLPNDRFSAERPEGSISTLTIQRTEQRDSAMYRCASSLGPLAGIQETQYFGPGTRLLVL.